This TCR beta chain was sequenced during a study of neurological immune-mediated disorders. Ten or more counts support this clonotype. The germline CDR1 and CDR2 sequences are SGHAT and FQNNGV. This CDR3 spans 14 amino acids. V was clipped by 5 bases and J by 5 bases, with 13 bases between them. As for time point: longitudinal time-point 2. From 15-18 subjects, over 170 million TCR-beta sequences were obtained in each sequencing run. TCRdb re-called the 5' RACE reads through MiXCR, storing one row per CDR3 protein. The sample contains some 60,000 distinct CDR3 sequences, more than 8% of which appear only once.

Material: PBMCs. This rearrangement joins TRBV11-2 to TRBJ2-4; D is ambiguous. This receptor was obtained from a man aged 25-45 years in good health. This CDR3 reads CASSLGLAENIQYF. The CDR3, as DNA: TGTGCCAGCAGCCTAGGGCTGGCGGAAAACATTCAGTACTTC.